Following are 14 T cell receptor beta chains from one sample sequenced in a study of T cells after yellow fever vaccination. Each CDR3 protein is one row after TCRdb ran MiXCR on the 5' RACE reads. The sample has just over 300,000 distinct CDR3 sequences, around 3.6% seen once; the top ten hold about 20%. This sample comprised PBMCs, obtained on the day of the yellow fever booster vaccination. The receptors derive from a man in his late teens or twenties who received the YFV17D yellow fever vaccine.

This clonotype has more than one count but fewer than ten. The CDR3 here is CSAKRGTGELFF. CDR3 sequence (DNA): TGCAGCGCAAAGCGAGGGACCGGGGAGCTGTTTTTT. The chain recombines TRBV29-1 with TRBJ2-2, with D possibly matching TRBD2 (5 bases). Between the trimmed V and J ends, which lost 7 bases and 5 bases, there was a span of 11 bases. The CDR3 runs to 12 residues. Germline V CDR1 and CDR2: SQVTM, ANQGSEA.

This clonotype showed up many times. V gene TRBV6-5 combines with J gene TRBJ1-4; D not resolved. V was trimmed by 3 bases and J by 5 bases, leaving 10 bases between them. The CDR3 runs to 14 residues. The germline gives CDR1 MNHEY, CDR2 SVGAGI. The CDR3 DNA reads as TGTGCCAGCAGTTATTATAGCCCCAATGAAAAACTGTTTTTT. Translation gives CASSYYSPNEKLFF.

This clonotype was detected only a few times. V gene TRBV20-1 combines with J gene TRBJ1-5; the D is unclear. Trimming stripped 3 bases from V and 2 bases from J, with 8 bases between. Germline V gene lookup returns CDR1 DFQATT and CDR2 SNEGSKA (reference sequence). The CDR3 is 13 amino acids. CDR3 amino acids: CSARTDRNQPQHF. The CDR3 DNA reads TGCAGTGCTAGGACCGACCGCAATCAGCCCCAGCATTTT.

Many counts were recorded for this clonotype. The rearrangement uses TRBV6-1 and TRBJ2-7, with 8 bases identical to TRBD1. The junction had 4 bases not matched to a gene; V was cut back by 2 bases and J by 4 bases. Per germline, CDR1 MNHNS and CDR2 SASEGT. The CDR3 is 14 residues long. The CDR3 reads CASSEPTGVYEQYF. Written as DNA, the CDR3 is TGTGCCAGCAGTGAACCGACAGGGGTTTACGAGCAGTACTTC.

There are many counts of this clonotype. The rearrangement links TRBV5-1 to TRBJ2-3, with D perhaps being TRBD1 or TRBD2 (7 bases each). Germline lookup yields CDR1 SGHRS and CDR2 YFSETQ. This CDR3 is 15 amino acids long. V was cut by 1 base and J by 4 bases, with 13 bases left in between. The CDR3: CASSLFQGGADTQYF. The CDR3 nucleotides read TGCGCCAGCAGCTTGTTTCAGGGGGGGGCAGATACGCAGTATTTT.

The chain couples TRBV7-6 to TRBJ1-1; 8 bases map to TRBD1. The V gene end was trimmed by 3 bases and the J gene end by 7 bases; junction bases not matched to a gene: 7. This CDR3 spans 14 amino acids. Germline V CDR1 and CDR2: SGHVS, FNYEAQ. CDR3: CASSLTDRVDEAFF. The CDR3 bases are TGTGCCAGCAGCTTGACGGACAGGGTAGATGAAGCTTTCTTT.

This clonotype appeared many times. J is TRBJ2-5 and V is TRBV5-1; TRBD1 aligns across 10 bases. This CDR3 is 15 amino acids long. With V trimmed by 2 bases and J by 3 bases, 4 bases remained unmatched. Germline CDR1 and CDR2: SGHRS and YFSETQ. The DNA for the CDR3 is TGCGCCAGCAGCTTAGGGACAGGGGCCGAAGAGACCCAGTACTTC. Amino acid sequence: CASSLGTGAEETQYF.

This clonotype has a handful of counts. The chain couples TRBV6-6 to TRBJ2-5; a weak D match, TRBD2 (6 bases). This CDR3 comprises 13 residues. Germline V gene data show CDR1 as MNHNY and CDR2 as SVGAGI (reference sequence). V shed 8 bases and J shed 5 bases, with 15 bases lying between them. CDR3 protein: CASGMEGMETQYF. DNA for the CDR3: TGTGCCAGCGGGATGGAGGGGATGGAGACCCAGTACTTC.

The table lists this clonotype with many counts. The CDR3: CASGSSGDTEAFF. The CDR3 DNA is TGCGCCAGCGGGTCCTCGGGGGACACTGAAGCTTTCTTT. The chain is built from TRBV4-3 and TRBJ1-1; the D gene is possibly TRBD1 (5 bases). From germline, CDR1 is LGHNA and CDR2 YSLEER. Trimming took off 8 bases at V and 3 bases at J, with 13 bases between the two ends. The CDR3 contains 13 residues.

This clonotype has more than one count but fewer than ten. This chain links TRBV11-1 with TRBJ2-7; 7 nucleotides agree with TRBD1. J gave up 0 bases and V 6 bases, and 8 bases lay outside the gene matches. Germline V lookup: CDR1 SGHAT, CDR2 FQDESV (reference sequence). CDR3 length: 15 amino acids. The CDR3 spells CASRETGQNSYEQYF. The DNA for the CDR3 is TGTGCCAGCAGGGAGACGGGACAGAACTCCTACGAGCAGTACTTC.

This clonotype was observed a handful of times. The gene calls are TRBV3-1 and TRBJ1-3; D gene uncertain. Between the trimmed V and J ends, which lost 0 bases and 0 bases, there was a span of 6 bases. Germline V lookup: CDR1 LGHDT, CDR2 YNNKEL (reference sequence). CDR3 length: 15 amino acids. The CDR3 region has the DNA TGTGCCAGCAGCCAAGATCTTAGCTCTGGAAACACCATATATTTT. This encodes CASSQDLSSGNTIYF.

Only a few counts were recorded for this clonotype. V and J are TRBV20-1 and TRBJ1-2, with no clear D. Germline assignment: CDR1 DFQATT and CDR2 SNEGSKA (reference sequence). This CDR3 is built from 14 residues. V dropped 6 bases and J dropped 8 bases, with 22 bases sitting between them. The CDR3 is CSADTQQQSSGYTF. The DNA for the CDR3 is TGCAGTGCCGACACTCAACAGCAGAGTTCCGGCTACACCTTC.

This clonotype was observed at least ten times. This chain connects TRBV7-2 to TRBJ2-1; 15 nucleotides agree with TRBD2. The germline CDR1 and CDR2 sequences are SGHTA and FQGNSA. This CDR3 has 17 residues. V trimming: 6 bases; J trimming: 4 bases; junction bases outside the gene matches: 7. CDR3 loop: CASRPPGTSGGYNEQFF. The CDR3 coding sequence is TGTGCCAGCAGACCTCCCGGGACTAGCGGGGGGTACAATGAGCAGTTCTTC.

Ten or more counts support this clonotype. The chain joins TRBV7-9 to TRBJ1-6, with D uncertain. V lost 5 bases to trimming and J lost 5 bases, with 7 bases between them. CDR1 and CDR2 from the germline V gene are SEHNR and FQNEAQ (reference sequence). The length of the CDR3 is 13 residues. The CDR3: CASSGRDNSPLHF. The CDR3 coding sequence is TGTGCCAGCAGCGGCCGTGATAATTCACCCCTCCACTTT.